Listed below are T cell receptor beta chains from one sample, sequenced in a study of blood T cells in healthy people across ages. Each CDR3 protein is one row after TCRdb ran MiXCR on the 5' RACE reads. The sample carries about 680,000 distinct CDR3 sequences, roughly 50% recorded once. Sample: blood. These receptors were obtained from a woman aged 60 to 75 in good health. Both conserved end residues are part of each CDR3. D genes are given only for firm matches. Only some rows state a clone size, as once, few, many or a class for expanded clones.

clone size: -
D gene: -
J gene: TRBJ2-4
V gene: TRBV2
CDR3 protein: CASSSRGAKNIQYF
CDR3 DNA: TGTGCCAGCAGTAGCAGGGGAGCCAAAAACATTCAGTACTTC

clone size: few
D gene: TRBD2
J gene: TRBJ2-5
V gene: TRBV20-1
CDR3 protein: CSARPSGSFEQYF
CDR3 DNA: TGCAGTGCTAGACCTAGCGGGAGCTTTGAGCAGTACTTC

clone size: few
D gene: TRBD2
J gene: TRBJ2-2
V gene: TRBV2
CDR3 protein: CASKGLAGVGGELFF
CDR3 DNA: TGTGCCAGCAAAGGACTAGCGGGAGTAGGAGGGGAGCTGTTTTTT

clone size: -
D gene: -
J gene: TRBJ2-7
V gene: TRBV27
CDR3 protein: CAIYNRDNSYEQYF
CDR3 DNA: TGTGCCATCTACAACCGGGACAACTCCTACGAGCAGTACTTC

clone size: -
D gene: -
J gene: TRBJ2-3
V gene: TRBV12-3/TRBV12-4
CDR3 protein: CASRRQITDAQYF
CDR3 DNA: TGTGCCAGCAGGAGACAGATCACAGATGCGCAGTATTTT

clone size: -
D gene: TRBD2
J gene: TRBJ2-1
V gene: TRBV2
CDR3 protein: CASTLAGRYNEQFF
CDR3 DNA: TGTGCCAGCACCCTAGCGGGACGGTACAATGAGCAGTTCTTC

clone size: -
D gene: TRBD1
J gene: TRBJ2-7
V gene: TRBV10-3
CDR3 protein: CTISEGQGTYEQYF
CDR3 DNA: TGTACCATCAGTGAGGGACAGGGAACCTACGAGCAGTACTTC

clone size: -
D gene: TRBD2
J gene: TRBJ2-5
V gene: TRBV28
CDR3 protein: CASSQASLAGKGETQYF
CDR3 DNA: TGTGCCAGCAGTCAAGCCTCACTAGCGGGAAAGGGAGAGACCCAGTACTTC

clone size: -
D gene: TRBD1
J gene: TRBJ1-2
V gene: TRBV28
CDR3 protein: CASLDRGSYGYTF
CDR3 DNA: TGTGCCAGCCTAGACAGGGGATCCTATGGCTACACCTTC

clone size: few
D gene: TRBD2
J gene: TRBJ2-1
V gene: TRBV6-1
CDR3 protein: CASSQTSGNYNEQFF
CDR3 DNA: TGTGCCAGCAGTCAGACTAGCGGGAATTACAATGAGCAGTTCTTC

clone size: few
D gene: -
J gene: TRBJ1-2
V gene: TRBV29-1
CDR3 protein: CSVDPQEIYGYTF
CDR3 DNA: TGCAGCGTTGACCCCCAGGAGATCTATGGCTACACCTTC

clone size: once
D gene: -
J gene: TRBJ2-7
V gene: TRBV2
CDR3 protein: CASRKDRDYEQYF
CDR3 DNA: TGTGCCAGCAGGAAGGACAGAGACTACGAGCAGTACTTC